The TCR beta chain under discussion was sequenced for a study of shared clonotypes between healthy human individuals. Study-level findings and limits: Naive subsets tended to show greater estimated richness than memory subsets. Some naive CD4 clonotypes, roughly 4.7%, turned up in common across a few donors. The study drew on few donors, limiting represented genetic and exposure-history diversity.

This CDR3 comprises 14 residues. Germline CDR1 is MDHEN and CDR2 is SYDVKM. V lost 0 bases, J lost 8 bases, and 13 bases lay in between. Selected positively for CCR7 and CD45RO-negative, naive CD8 cells excluded terminally differentiated effector memory CD45RA+ cells. Some clones are missing from TCRdb's copy, which holds only in-frame ones; the method was immunoSEQ multiplex PCR. In the table there are about 2.1 million clones, 93% of which are singletons. A note on this clone: Its antigen is not identified.

This sequence joins TRBV28 and TRBJ1-2; D not certain. The clonotype comes from a young man in good health. Some clones in this sample may be carry-over from other donors' samples. The specimen was naive CD8+ T cells from PBMCs. The CDR3 protein is CASSLWAADGGYTF. DNA for the CDR3: TGTGCCAGCAGTTTATGGGCGGCTGATGGGGGCTACACCTTC.